This entry describes one T cell receptor beta chain. Its cognate antigen has yet to be identified. No base quality values were provided; no much bigger clone lies one nucleotide off. Peripheral blood CD8+ and CD4+ T cells from healthy donors, Susac syndrome patients and multiple sclerosis patients were profiled using high-throughput TCR beta sequencing. Treatment-naive patients with stable or active relapsing-remitting disease fulfilling revised McDonald criteria were used as multiple sclerosis controls. CD8+ TEMRA cells were enriched by FACS, while bulk CD8+ and CD4+ T cells were purified by magnetic negative isolation. Blood was drawn into EDTA tubes, processed within 24 hours, and PBMCs were isolated by density gradient centrifugation. PBMCs intended for TCR sequencing were cryopreserved in liquid nitrogen and thawed later in a water bath at 37 degrees C. Purity of sorted or isolated CD4+, CD8+ and CD8+ TEMRA cells was at least 90%.

The sample belongs to a study of CD8 T cells in Susac syndrome (dated by TCRdb to between 2018 and 2020). At the level of the whole study: Repertoire sequencing was used to test whether CD8+ T cell activation and differentiation in Susac syndrome was antigen driven. Clonality of the CD8+ T cell repertoire was compared between eleven to twelve healthy donors, about 14 Susac syndrome patients and roughly 15 multiple sclerosis patients.

RNA was extracted using the RNeasy kit, and about 0.45 to 1 ug of the RNA was reverse transcribed with random hexamers. TCR beta CDR3 regions were amplified with the immunoSEQ multiplex PCR assay covering 54 Vbeta and 13 Jbeta segments. PCR amplification bias was corrected by using a synthetic template baseline for primer optimization and computational correction. Per the authors' processing: Only productive sequences were kept, with reads annotated to V, D and J genes according to IMGT and analyzed in immunoSEQ Analyzer. Clonality was calculated as one minus the Shannon entropy normalized by log2 of the number of productive unique sequences. For each patient and control, public and private clones were evaluated among the 100 most prevalent clones. A clone was defined as Susac-specific if it was absent from the healthy and MS cohorts, from over 1,000 published viral clones and from other ImmuneACCESS disease sequences. TCRdb cleaned the public reads at Q25 with fastp, built clones with MiXCR and kept in-frame beta chains. Each CDR3 protein gets just one entry, which takes the most common genes and DNA from the rows behind it. TCRdb, rather than the study authors, made the V and J calls. Within this sample are about 430,000 distinct CDR3 sequences, with around 83% of them counted one time only. Of the sample, about 0.12% falls within the top ten clones.

The paper's findings and limits, for the study overall: The number of individuals in the TCR sequencing and HLA analysis was recognized as being relatively small.

V is clipped by 0 bases and J by 1 base, and the sequence between their germline boundaries is 8 bases long. Counted from cysteine to phenylalanine, this CDR3 has 15 amino acids. The read is trimmed to its CDR3 DNA, 45 bases read in frame from base 1. CDR1 and CDR2 are read off the germline V gene as SGHDT and YYEEEE. The source is a human donor with multiple sclerosis. The chain uses TRBV5-6 and TRBJ2-1; the D gene cannot be named for sure. Sequenced: CD8+ T cells from PBMCs. CDR3 protein: CASSLVPMSYNEQFF. The bases read TGTGCCAGCAGCTTGGTTCCCATGTCCTACAATGAGCAGTTCTTC.